This record covers a single T cell receptor (beta chain). Its specificity is not known. The run of the v3.0 immunoSEQ assay was at survey level. Using immunoSEQ multiplex PCR, the repertoire was profiled, and TCRdb retains in-frame clones only, with some absent. The repertoire holds more than 25,000 clones, with about 88% as singletons. The data were obtained in a study of long-term antiretroviral therapy in people with HIV. Whole-study context: The oldest samples precede the 2015 immediate-ART recommendation by about a decade. Findings and limits, study-wide: At every time point, clones expanded before ART dominated the repertoire.

The germline gives CDR1 LNHDA, CDR2 SQIVND (reference sequence). Losses at the gene ends were 5 bases for V and 7 bases for J; bases not matched to a gene: 11. The length of the CDR3 is 15 residues. The sequence came from a man aged 50-59 years with HIV. The rearrangement links TRBV19 to TRBJ1-5; 7 nucleotides agree with TRBD1. The specimen comprised unsorted PBMCs, sampled 2 years after starting antiretroviral therapy. The DNA of the CDR3 is TGTGCCAGTAGTCAGGGGCAGGGGGTGAGCCAGCCCCAGCATTTT. Amino acids: CASSQGQGVSQPQHF.